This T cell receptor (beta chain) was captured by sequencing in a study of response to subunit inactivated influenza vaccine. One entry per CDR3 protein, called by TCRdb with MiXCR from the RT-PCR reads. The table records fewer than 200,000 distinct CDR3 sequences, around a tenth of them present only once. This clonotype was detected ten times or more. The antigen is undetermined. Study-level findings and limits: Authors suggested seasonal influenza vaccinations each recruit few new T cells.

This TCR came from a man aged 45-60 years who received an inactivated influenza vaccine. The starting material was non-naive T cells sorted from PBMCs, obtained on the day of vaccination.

CDR3 loop: CASSYRRTGNMNTEAFF. In DNA, the CDR3 is TGTGCCAGCAGTTACCGACGGACAGGGAACATGAACACTGAAGCTTTCTTT. This chain uses TRBV6-5 with TRBJ1-1; 8 bases line up with TRBD1. CDR3 length: 17 residues. Germline assignment: CDR1 MNHEY and CDR2 SVGAGI. J lost 0 bases, V lost 2 bases, and 8 bases had no gene match.